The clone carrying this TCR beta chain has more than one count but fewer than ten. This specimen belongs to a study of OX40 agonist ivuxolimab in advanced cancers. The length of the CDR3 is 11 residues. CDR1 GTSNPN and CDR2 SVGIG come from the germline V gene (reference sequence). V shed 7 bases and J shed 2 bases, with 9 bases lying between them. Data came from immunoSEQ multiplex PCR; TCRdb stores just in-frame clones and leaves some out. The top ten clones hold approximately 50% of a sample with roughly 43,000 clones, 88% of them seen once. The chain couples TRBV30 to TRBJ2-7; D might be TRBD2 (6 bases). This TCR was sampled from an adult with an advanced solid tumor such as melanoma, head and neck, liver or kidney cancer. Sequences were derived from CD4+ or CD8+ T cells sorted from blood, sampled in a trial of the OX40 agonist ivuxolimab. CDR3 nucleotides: TGTGCCTCGGCGGGGACCTACGAGCAGTACTTC. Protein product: CASAGTYEQYF.